This TCR beta chain emerged from a study of blood T cell repertoires in COVID-19. Sequencing used immunoSEQ multiplex PCR; TCRdb keeps in-frame clones, though not all of them. The top ten clones hold under 2.5% of a sample with a few hundred thousand clones, 70% to 90% of them seen once. The junction had 14 bases not matched to a gene; V was cut back by 3 bases and J by 4 bases. This CDR3 contains 18 residues. In germline, CDR1 is MGHDK, CDR2 SYGVNS. The specimen sequenced was PBMCs or T cells enriched from blood (not recorded which). This chain connects TRBV25-1 to TRBJ1-3; 8 bases are a match to TRBD1. The TCR originated in a man in his thirties or forties who had recovered from COVID-19. In nucleotides, the CDR3 is TGTGCCAGCAGTGACACTCTCGTGGCAGGGGGCGAAGGAAACACCATATATTTT. This sequence encodes CASSDTLVAGGEGNTIYF.